Listed below are T cell receptor beta chains from one sample, sequenced in a study of blood T cell repertoires in COVID-19. The assay was immunoSEQ multiplex PCR, and TCRdb's table has in-frame clones only and misses some. This sample has about 91,000 clones, with about 76% found just once. The specimen was peripheral blood. The receptors here all came from an elderly woman with acute or convalescent COVID-19. CDR3s include the opening cysteine and the closing phenylalanine or tryptophan. The order of the fields is clone size, V gene, J gene, D gene, CDR3 DNA, CDR3 protein. The D gene is left open where the match is weak. Clone size, where shown, is once, few, many, or a class for clones that have expanded.

clone size: NA
V gene: TRBV21-1
J gene: TRBJ2-5
D gene: NA
CDR3 DNA: TGTGCCAGCAGAAGGGGAGGGACGGAGGGAGAGACCCAGTACTTC
CDR3 protein: CASRRGGTEGETQYF

clone size: NA
V gene: TRBV4-1
J gene: TRBJ1-2
D gene: NA
CDR3 DNA: TGCGCCAGCAGCCAAGCCGACAGGCAGAGCAACTATGGCTACACCTTC
CDR3 protein: CASSQADRQSNYGYTF

clone size: NA
V gene: TRBV6-2/TRBV6-3
J gene: TRBJ2-7
D gene: TRBD1
CDR3 DNA: TGTGCCAGCAGTACCGGATTGGACAGGGGGCTCCCCTACGAGCAGTACTTC
CDR3 protein: CASSTGLDRGLPYEQYF

clone size: NA
V gene: TRBV4-2
J gene: TRBJ2-1
D gene: NA
CDR3 DNA: TGTGCCAGCAGCCAACCTATGCTAGATGGTGAGCAGTTCTTC
CDR3 protein: CASSQPMLDGEQFF

clone size: NA
V gene: TRBV3-1/TRBV3-2
J gene: TRBJ1-6
D gene: TRBD1
CDR3 DNA: TGTGCCAGCAGCCCCCGACTGGGACAGGGGTTTTCACCCCTCCACTTT
CDR3 protein: CASSPRLGQGFSPLHF

clone size: NA
V gene: TRBV7-8
J gene: TRBJ2-1
D gene: NA
CDR3 DNA: TGTGCCAGCAGCCCCGGGGGTCGAGGGTGGTTCTTC
CDR3 protein: CASSPGGRGWFF

clone size: NA
V gene: TRBV19
J gene: TRBJ1-3
D gene: NA
CDR3 DNA: TGTGCCAGTAGTAGAGGGTTGACTGGAAACACCATATATTTT
CDR3 protein: CASSRGLTGNTIYF

clone size: NA
V gene: TRBV7-2
J gene: TRBJ1-6
D gene: NA
CDR3 DNA: TGTGCCAGCAGCTTACAAGAGTATAATTCACCCCTCCACTTT
CDR3 protein: CASSLQEYNSPLHF

clone size: once
V gene: TRBV30
J gene: TRBJ1-2
D gene: NA
CDR3 DNA: TGTGCCTGGACTAGAGGGGGGGATGGCTACACCTTC
CDR3 protein: CAWTRGGDGYTF

clone size: NA
V gene: TRBV12-5
J gene: TRBJ1-1
D gene: TRBD1
CDR3 DNA: TGTGCTAGTGGTTTGTTACAGGGGCTTGAAGCTTTCTTT
CDR3 protein: CASGLLQGLEAFF

clone size: NA
V gene: TRBV7-3
J gene: TRBJ2-1
D gene: TRBD2
CDR3 DNA: TGTGCCAGCAGCTTGGGAACGAGCGGGATCGGTGAGCAGTTCTTC
CDR3 protein: CASSLGTSGIGEQFF

clone size: NA
V gene: TRBV7-9
J gene: TRBJ1-2
D gene: TRBD1
CDR3 DNA: TGTGCCAGCAGCTGGGGCGGGACAGGAGAAGACTACACCTTC
CDR3 protein: CASSWGGTGEDYTF

clone size: NA
V gene: TRBV5-1
J gene: TRBJ2-1
D gene: NA
CDR3 DNA: TGCGCCAGCAGCATCGACAGGAACTCCTACAATGAGCAGTTCTTC
CDR3 protein: CASSIDRNSYNEQFF

clone size: NA
V gene: TRBV28
J gene: TRBJ1-1
D gene: TRBD1
CDR3 DNA: TGTGCCAGCAGTCCAGCCGGGACAGATGACACTGAAGCTTTCTTT
CDR3 protein: CASSPAGTDDTEAFF

clone size: once
V gene: TRBV19
J gene: TRBJ1-6
D gene: NA
CDR3 DNA: TGTGCCAGTAGTCTTAGATTTTCACCCCTCCACTTT
CDR3 protein: CASSLRFSPLHF

clone size: NA
V gene: TRBV19
J gene: TRBJ1-5
D gene: NA
CDR3 DNA: TGTGCCAGTAGTATAGATCGTGCGGGACCGGCGCATTTT
CDR3 protein: CASSIDRAGPAHF

clone size: once
V gene: TRBV28
J gene: TRBJ1-3
D gene: NA
CDR3 DNA: TGTGCCAGCAGTTTATGGCAGTCGGGTTTCTCTGGAAACACCATATATTTT
CDR3 protein: CASSLWQSGFSGNTIYF